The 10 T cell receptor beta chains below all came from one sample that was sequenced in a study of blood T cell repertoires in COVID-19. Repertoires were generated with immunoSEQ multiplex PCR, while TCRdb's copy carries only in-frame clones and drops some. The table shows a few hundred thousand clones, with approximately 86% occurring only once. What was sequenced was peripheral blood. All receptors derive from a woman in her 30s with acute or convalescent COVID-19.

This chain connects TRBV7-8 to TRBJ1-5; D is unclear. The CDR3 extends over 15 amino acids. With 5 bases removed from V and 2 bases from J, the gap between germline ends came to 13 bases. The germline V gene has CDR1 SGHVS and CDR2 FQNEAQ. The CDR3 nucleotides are TGTGCCAGCAGCCCGCCGGGTGTCGGCAATCAGCCCCAGCATTTT. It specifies CASSPPGVGNQPQHF.

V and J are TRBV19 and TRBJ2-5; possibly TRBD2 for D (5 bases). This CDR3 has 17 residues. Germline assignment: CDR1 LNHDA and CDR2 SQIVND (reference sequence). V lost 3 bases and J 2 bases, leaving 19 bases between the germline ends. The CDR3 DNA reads TGTGCCAGTAGTATCGGTCGGGGTTTCGGGCAACAAGAGACCCAGTACTTC. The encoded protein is CASSIGRGFGQQETQYF.

The CDR3 nucleotides are TGTGCCAGCAGCCCCGCGGGATGGAACACTGAAGCTTTCTTT. This encodes CASSPAGWNTEAFF. V usage is TRBV5-8 and J usage is TRBJ1-1, with D unclear. The ends were cut back, 4 bases at V and 1 base at J, with 11 bases in the middle. Germline values: CDR1 SGHTS, CDR2 YDEGEE. This CDR3 has 14 residues.

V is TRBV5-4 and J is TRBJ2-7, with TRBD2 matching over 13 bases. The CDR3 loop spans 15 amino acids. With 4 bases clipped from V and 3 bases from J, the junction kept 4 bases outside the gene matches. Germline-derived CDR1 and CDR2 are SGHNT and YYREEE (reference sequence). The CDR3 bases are TGTGCCAGCAGCATTGGGACTAGCGGGAACTACGAGCAGTACTTC. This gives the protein CASSIGTSGNYEQYF.

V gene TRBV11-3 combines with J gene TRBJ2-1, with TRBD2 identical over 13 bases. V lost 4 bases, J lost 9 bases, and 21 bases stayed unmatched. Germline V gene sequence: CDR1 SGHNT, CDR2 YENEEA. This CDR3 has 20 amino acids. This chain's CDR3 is CASSSFKTSGRALNPLEQFF. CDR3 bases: TGTGCCAGCAGCTCTTTCAAAACTAGCGGGAGGGCCTTAAATCCACTTGAGCAGTTCTTC.

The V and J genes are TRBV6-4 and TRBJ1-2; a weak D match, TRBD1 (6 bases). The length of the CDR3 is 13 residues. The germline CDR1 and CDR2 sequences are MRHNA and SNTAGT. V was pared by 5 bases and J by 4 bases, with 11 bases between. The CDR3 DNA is TGTGCCAGCAGTCATACAGGGTCCTATGGCTACACCTTC. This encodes CASSHTGSYGYTF.

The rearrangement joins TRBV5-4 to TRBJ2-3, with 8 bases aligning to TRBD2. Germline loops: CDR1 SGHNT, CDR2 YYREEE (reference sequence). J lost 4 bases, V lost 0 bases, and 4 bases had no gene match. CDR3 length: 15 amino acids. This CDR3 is CASSLAGLAADTQYF. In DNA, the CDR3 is TGTGCCAGCAGCTTGGCCGGACTAGCAGCAGATACGCAGTATTTT.

The CDR3 DNA reads as TGTGCCAGCAGCGTAGGCGGCAGGGAAAACTATGGCTACACCTTC. Its translation: CASSVGGRENYGYTF. This sequence joins TRBV9 and TRBJ1-2, with D tentatively TRBD1 (5 bases). The CDR3 has 15 residues. V shed 0 bases and J shed 2 bases, with 11 bases lying between them. Germline CDR1 reads SGDLS; CDR2 reads YYNGEE.

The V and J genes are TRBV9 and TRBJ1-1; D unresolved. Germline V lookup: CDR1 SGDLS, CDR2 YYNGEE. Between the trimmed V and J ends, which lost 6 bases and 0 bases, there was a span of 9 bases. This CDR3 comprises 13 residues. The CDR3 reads CASTGLMNTEAFF. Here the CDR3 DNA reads TGTGCCAGCACCGGTTTAATGAACACTGAAGCTTTCTTT.

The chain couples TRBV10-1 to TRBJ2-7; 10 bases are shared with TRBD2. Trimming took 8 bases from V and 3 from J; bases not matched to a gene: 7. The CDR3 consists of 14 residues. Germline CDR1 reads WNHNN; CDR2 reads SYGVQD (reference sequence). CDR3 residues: CASPIRTSGYEQYF. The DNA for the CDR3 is TGCGCCAGCCCCATTAGGACTAGCGGCTACGAGCAGTACTTC.